Listed here is a single TCR beta chain. This CDR3 comprises 16 residues. The V gene end was trimmed by 0 bases and the J gene end by 3 bases; junction bases not matched to a gene: 9. Looked up from germline, CDR1 is SGHRS and CDR2 is YFSETQ. These data originate in a study of shared clonotypes between healthy human individuals. Researchers ran the assay at a deep level. Clones were read by immunoSEQ multiplex PCR, and TCRdb kept only the in-frame ones, dropping some. This sample has hundreds of thousands of clones, with roughly 72% found just once. This TCR came from a middle-aged woman in good health. Some clones in this sample may be carry-over from other donors' samples. V and J are TRBV5-1 and TRBJ2-7; 7 bases agree with TRBD1. The sample consisted of PBMCs. This CDR3 reads CASSLASGTAIYEQYF. The CDR3 DNA reads as TGCGCCAGCAGCTTGGCCAGTGGGACAGCTATCTACGAGCAGTACTTC.